The 10 T cell receptor beta chains listed next were all sequenced from one sample in a study of T-cell reconstitution after alpha-beta-depleted transplantation in children. Unique molecular identifiers were incorporated during preparation of the TCRbeta library. Each CDR3 protein gets one entry after TCRdb re-called the PCR reads with MiXCR. The sample contains around 50,000 distinct CDR3 sequences, about 47% of which appear only once. Sample: peripheral blood, taken before TCRalphabeta/CD19-depleted stem cell transplant. The receptors were sampled from a boy in the first two years of life with SCID, due to receive a stem cell transplant.

This clonotype appeared a few times. The chain is built from TRBV7-2 and TRBJ2-5; 8 bases agree with TRBD2. CDR3 length equals 15 residues. CDR1 is SGHTA and CDR2 is FQGNSA in the germline V gene. Trimming cost V 5 bases and J 7 bases; bases outside gene matches: 12. Written as DNA, the CDR3 is TGTGCCAGCAGCCTCAACTTTCGGGGGGGCAGGACCCAGTACTTC. As protein: CASSLNFRGGRTQYF.

The chain couples TRBV4-1 to TRBJ1-1; possibly TRBD1 for D (6 bases). Germline-derived CDR1 and CDR2 are MGHRA and YSYEKL. There are 17 residues in the CDR3. Between the trimmed V and J ends, which lost 7 bases and 0 bases, there was a span of 21 bases. CDR3 sequence reads: CASTQQGLVGMNTEAFF. The CDR3 region has the DNA TGCGCCAGCACTCAACAGGGCCTGGTTGGGATGAACACTGAAGCTTTCTTT.

The chain links TRBV9 to TRBJ2-7, with TRBD2 matching over 9 bases. The CDR3 spans 15 residues. Germline V CDR1 and CDR2: SGDLS, YYNGEE. Trimming removed 4 bases from V and 4 bases from J; junction bases left unmatched: 9. As DNA, the CDR3 is TGTGCCAGCAGCCCCTCCTTTAGCGGGGGTTACGAGCAGTACTTC. Protein sequence: CASSPSFSGGYEQYF.

CDR3 nucleotide sequence: TGTGCCAGCAGCCAAGATGGGTGGGTAGAAGATACGCAGTATTTT. Protein sequence: CASSQDGWVEDTQYF. J is TRBJ2-3 and V is TRBV3-1; D is unclear. The CDR3 runs 15 residues. The V end was cut by 0 bases, the J end by 5 bases, with 12 bases between. Germline CDR1 LGHDT, CDR2 YNNKEL (reference sequence).

The V and J genes are TRBV7-9 and TRBJ2-4; possibly TRBD1 for D (6 bases). The CDR3 spans 15 residues. Germline values: CDR1 SEHNR, CDR2 FQNEAQ (reference sequence). Trimming left V 5 bases short and J 2 bases short, with 13 bases between. The CDR3 coding sequence is TGTGCCAGCAGCCCACCGGGACACCCCAAAAACATTCAGTACTTC. Translated, it gives CASSPPGHPKNIQYF.

The chain recombines TRBV20-1 with TRBJ1-6, with a weak D call TRBD1 (5 bases). The V end was cut by 3 bases, the J end by 10 bases, with 19 bases between. CDR1 and CDR2 (germline): DFQATT, SNEGSKA (reference sequence). The CDR3 extends over 15 amino acids. The CDR3 region is CSASLALTGGSPLHF. CDR3 DNA: TGCAGTGCTAGTCTCGCCCTAACAGGAGGCTCACCCCTCCACTTT.

This clonotype was recorded a few times. In nucleotides, the CDR3 is TGTGCCAGCAGCTGGCCAGGGGGCCTCCCCTCTGGAAACACCATATATTTT. This sequence encodes CASSWPGGLPSGNTIYF. The chain carries TRBV7-9 and TRBJ1-3; TRBD1 matches at 8 bases. Looked up from germline, CDR1 is SEHNR and CDR2 is FQNEAQ (reference sequence). This CDR3 has 17 amino acids. V dropped 4 bases and J dropped 0; count of bases not matched to a gene: 8.

This clonotype was seen only a few times. The chain employs TRBV13 and TRBJ2-1, with a possible D match to TRBD2 (6 bases). The V end was cut by 3 bases, the J end by 9 bases, with 6 bases between. CDR1 and CDR2 from the germline V gene are PRHDT and FYEKMQ (reference sequence). This CDR3 contains 11 residues. As DNA, the CDR3 is TGTGCCAGCAGCTTGGAGGGTGAGCAGTTCTTC. Its protein is CASSLEGEQFF.

The chain joins TRBV2 to TRBJ2-5, with 8 positions matching TRBD1. Losses at the gene ends were 11 bases for V and 3 bases for J; bases not matched to a gene: 8. The CDR3 extends over 13 amino acids. The germline V gene encodes CDR1 SNHLY and CDR2 FYNNEI. The CDR3 DNA is TGTGCCCAAAGGGTGGGACAGGAAGAGACCCAGTACTTC. Amino acids: CAQRVGQEETQYF.

The sample holds a few counts of this clonotype. The CDR3 DNA reads TGTGCCATCCGAGCAGGCGGTGGATCCTACGAGCAGTACTTC. It yields the protein CAIRAGGGSYEQYF. The rearrangement links TRBV10-3 to TRBJ2-7; D call uncertain. Germline V gene data show CDR1 as ENHRY and CDR2 as SYGVKD. Trimming left V 8 bases short and J 1 base short, with 15 bases between. The CDR3 has 14 amino acids.